Each of the 8 T cell receptor beta chains below was sequenced from the same sample in a study of blood T cells in healthy people across ages. Alongside a J-beta primer mix, a sample-barcoded 5' primer served in a second PCR lasting about 7 to 12 cycles. TCRdb analysed the 5' RACE reads with MiXCR anew, one entry per CDR3 protein. The data hold around 870,000 distinct CDR3 sequences, with more than 25% observed a single time. Sequencing was performed on blood. Source of these receptors: a woman over 75 in good health.

The chain couples TRBV29-1 to TRBJ2-2, with 7 positions matching TRBD1. J lost 3 bases, V lost 5 bases, and 6 bases had no gene match. The CDR3 extends over 14 amino acids. The germline CDR1 and CDR2 sequences are SQVTM and ANQGSEA. The CDR3 nucleotides are TGCAGCGTTAGACCGACAGGGCACACCGGGGAGCTGTTTTTT. The encoded protein is CSVRPTGHTGELFF.

This clonotype showed up many times. The J gene is TRBJ2-7, the V gene TRBV12-3 or TRBV12-4, with D uncertain. The V end lost 6 bases, the J end lost 6 bases, and 9 bases lay between the germline ends. The length of the CDR3 is 11 residues. CDR3 coding DNA: TGTGCCAGCAGCTTTATAAGCGAGCAGTACTTC. Protein sequence: CASSFISEQYF.

This clonotype came up many times. The genes are TRBV28 and TRBJ1-2; 7 bases map to TRBD1. J was trimmed by 8 bases and V by 10 bases; bases with no gene match: 13. CDR1 MDHEN and CDR2 SYDVKM come from the germline V gene. The length of the CDR3 is 13 residues. CDR3 region: CATQTDRRLGYTF. The CDR3 region has the DNA TGTGCCACACAAACGGACAGGCGCTTGGGCTACACCTTC.

This sequence joins TRBV20-1 and TRBJ2-2, with D possibly being TRBD2 (6 bases). Germline CDR1 and CDR2: DFQATT and SNEGSKA (reference sequence). V was pared by 3 bases and J by 0 bases, with 11 bases between. This CDR3 contains 15 residues. The CDR3 protein is CSASRGASNTGELFF. As DNA, the CDR3 is TGCAGTGCTAGCCGCGGGGCCTCGAACACCGGGGAGCTGTTTTTT.

Points on this clonotype: This could be a read error, since a much larger clone is one nucleotide away. The chain uses TRBV20-1 and TRBJ1-2; D remains unclear. V lost 5 bases to trimming and J lost 7 bases, with 17 bases between them. CDR3 length: 13 residues. Germline CDR1 reads DFQATT; CDR2 reads SNEGSKA (reference sequence). This chain's CDR3 is CSAVVRSLFGYTF. CDR3 DNA sequence: TGCAGTGCTGTCGTCCGGAGCCTGTTTGGCTACACCTTC.

The J gene is TRBJ2-2, the V gene TRBV27; 10 bases are a match to TRBD1. Germline values: CDR1 MNHEY, CDR2 SMNVEV (reference sequence). V lost 4 bases, J lost 6 bases, and 2 bases stayed unmatched. This CDR3 spans 14 amino acids. CDR3 nucleotides: TGTGCCAGCAGTTCGACAGGGGGCCCCGGGGAGCTGTTTTTT. The encoded protein is CASSSTGGPGELFF.

This clonotype has at least ten counts. This chain uses TRBV7-6 with TRBJ2-7, with TRBD2 matching over 9 bases. The CDR3 totals 16 residues. CDR1 SGHVS and CDR2 FNYEAQ come from the germline V gene. V lost 0 bases, J lost 7 bases, and 10 bases stayed unmatched. The CDR3 loop reads CASSLAGNGLAGEQYF. CDR3 nucleotides: TGTGCCAGCAGCTTAGCGGGCAACGGCCTAGCGGGGGAGCAGTACTTC.

This clonotype appeared a few times. The V gene is TRBV6-2 or TRBV6-3, the J gene TRBJ2-7; 7 nucleotides line up with TRBD1. Germline V gene lookup returns CDR1 MNHEY and CDR2 SVGEGT. The CDR3 totals 14 residues. The J segment lost 9 bases and the V segment lost 6 bases, leaving 14 bases of the junction unmatched. The CDR3 loop reads CASSYRGHPWVQYF. The DNA for the CDR3 is TGTGCCAGCAGCTACAGGGGCCACCCTTGGGTGCAGTACTTC.